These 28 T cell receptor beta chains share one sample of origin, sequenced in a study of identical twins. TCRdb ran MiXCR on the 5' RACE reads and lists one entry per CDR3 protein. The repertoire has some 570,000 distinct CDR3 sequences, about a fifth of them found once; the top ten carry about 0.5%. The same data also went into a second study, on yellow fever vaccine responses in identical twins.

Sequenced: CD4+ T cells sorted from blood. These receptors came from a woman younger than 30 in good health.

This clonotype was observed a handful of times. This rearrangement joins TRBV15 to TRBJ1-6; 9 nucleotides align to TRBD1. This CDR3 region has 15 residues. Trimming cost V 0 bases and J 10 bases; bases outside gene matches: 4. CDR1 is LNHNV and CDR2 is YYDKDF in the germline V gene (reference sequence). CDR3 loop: CATSRDGQGNSPLHF. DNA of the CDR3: TGTGCCACCAGCAGAGACGGACAGGGGAACTCACCCCTCCACTTT.

The CDR3 here is CASSAQTSSYGWTEAFF. CDR3 coding DNA: TGTGCCAGCAGCGCCCAAACTTCCTCGTATGGGTGGACTGAAGCTTTCTTT. The rearrangement joins TRBV9 to TRBJ1-1, with D unresolved. The germline V gene has CDR1 SGDLS and CDR2 YYNGEE. V was pared by 3 bases and J by 5 bases, with 23 bases between. The CDR3 consists of 17 residues.

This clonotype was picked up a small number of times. The CDR3 is CASRPSPVSSYEQYV. The CDR3 region has the DNA TGTGCCAGCAGGCCCTCACCAGTAAGCTCCTACGAGCAGTACGTC. The chain links TRBV27 to TRBJ2-7; D remains ambiguous. CDR1 MNHEY and CDR2 SMNVEV come from the germline V gene (reference sequence). This CDR3 comprises 15 residues. Trimming shortened V by 6 bases and J by 0 bases, and 15 bases separated the two germline ends.

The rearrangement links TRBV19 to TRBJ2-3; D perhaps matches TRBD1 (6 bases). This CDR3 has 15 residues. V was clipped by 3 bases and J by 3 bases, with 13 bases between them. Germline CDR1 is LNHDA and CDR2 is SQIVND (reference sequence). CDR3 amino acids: CASSMRVQGTDTQYF. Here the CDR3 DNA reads TGTGCCAGTAGTATGAGGGTTCAGGGGACAGATACGCAGTATTTT.

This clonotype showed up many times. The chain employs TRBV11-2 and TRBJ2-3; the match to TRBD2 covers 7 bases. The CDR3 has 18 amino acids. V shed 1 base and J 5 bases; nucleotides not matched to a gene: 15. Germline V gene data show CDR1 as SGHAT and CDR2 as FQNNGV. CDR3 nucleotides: TGTGCCAGCAGCTTAGGAGGACTAGACGGGAGTGCGGTAGATACGCAGTATTTT. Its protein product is CASSLGGLDGSAVDTQYF.

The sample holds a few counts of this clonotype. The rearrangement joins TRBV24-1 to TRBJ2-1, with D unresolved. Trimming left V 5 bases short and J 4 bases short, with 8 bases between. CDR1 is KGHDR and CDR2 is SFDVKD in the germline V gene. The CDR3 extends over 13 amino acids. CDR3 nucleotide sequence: TGTGCCACCAGTGCTCGTCTTTACAATGAGCAGTTCTTC. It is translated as CATSARLYNEQFF.

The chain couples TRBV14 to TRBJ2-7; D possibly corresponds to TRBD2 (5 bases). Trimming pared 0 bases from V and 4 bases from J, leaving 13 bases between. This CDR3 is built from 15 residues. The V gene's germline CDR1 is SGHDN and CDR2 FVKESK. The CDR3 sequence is CASSQEKASWYEQYF. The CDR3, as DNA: TGTGCCAGCAGCCAAGAAAAGGCTAGCTGGTACGAGCAGTACTTC.

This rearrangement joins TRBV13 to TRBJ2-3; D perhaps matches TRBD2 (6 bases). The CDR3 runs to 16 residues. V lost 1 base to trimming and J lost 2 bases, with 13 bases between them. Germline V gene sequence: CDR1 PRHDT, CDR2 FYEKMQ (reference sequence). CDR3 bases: TGTGCCAGCAGCTTAGCGGTACTAGCAAACACAGATACGCAGTATTTT. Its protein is CASSLAVLANTDTQYF.

DNA for the CDR3: TGTGCCAGCAGCCTGGACGGTCTCTCCTACAATGAGCAGTTCTTC. Translation: CASSLDGLSYNEQFF. This sequence joins TRBV7-9 and TRBJ2-1, with D uncertain. Between the trimmed V and J ends, which lost 5 bases and 0 bases, there was a span of 11 bases. The germline CDR1 and CDR2 sequences are SEHNR and FQNEAQ (reference sequence). This CDR3 region has 15 residues.

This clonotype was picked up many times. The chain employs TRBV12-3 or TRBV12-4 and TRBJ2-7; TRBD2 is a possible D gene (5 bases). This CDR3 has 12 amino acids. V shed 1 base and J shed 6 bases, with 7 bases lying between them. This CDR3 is CASSLGGFEQYF. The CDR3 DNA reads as TGTGCCAGCAGTTTAGGAGGGTTCGAGCAGTACTTC.

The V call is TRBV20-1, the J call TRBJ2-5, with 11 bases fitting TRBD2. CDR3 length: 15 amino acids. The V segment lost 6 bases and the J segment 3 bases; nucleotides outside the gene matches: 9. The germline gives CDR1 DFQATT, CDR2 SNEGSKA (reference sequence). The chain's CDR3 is CSASTSGTWEETQYF. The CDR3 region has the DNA TGCAGTGCATCGACTAGCGGGACGTGGGAAGAGACCCAGTACTTC.

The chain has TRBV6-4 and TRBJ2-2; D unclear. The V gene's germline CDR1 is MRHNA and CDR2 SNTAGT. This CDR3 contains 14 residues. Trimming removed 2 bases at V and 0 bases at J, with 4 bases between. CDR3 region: CASSDGPNTGELFF. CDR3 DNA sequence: TGTGCCAGCAGTGACGGCCCGAACACCGGGGAGCTGTTTTTT.

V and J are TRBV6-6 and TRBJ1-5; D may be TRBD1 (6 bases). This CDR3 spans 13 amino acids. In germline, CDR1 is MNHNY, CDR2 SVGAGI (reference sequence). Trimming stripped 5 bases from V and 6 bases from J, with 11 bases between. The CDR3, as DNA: TGTGCCAGCAGTGTGGGGGGGCTTCAGCCCCAGCATTTT. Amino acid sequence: CASSVGGLQPQHF.

The CDR3, as DNA: TGCAGTGCTAGCCCTGCGGGGCAACCCACTGAAGCTTTCTTT. Translation: CSASPAGQPTEAFF. The chain has TRBV20-1 and TRBJ1-1, with D possibly being TRBD1 (5 bases). Germline CDR1 and CDR2: DFQATT and SNEGSKA (reference sequence). Trimming shortened V by 3 bases and J by 4 bases, and 15 bases separated the two germline ends. The CDR3 runs to 14 residues.

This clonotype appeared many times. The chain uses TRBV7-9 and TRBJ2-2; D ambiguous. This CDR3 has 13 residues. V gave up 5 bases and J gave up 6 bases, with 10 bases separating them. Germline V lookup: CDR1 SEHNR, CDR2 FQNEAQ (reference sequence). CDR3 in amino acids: CASSPALAGELFF. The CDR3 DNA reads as TGTGCCAGCAGCCCCGCGTTGGCCGGGGAGCTGTTTTTT.

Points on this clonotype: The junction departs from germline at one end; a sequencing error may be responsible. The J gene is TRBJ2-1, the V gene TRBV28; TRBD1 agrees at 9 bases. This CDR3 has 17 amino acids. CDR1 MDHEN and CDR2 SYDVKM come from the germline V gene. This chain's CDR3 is CASSLSWTGDPYNEQFF. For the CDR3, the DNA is TGTGCCAGCAGCTTATCGTGGACAGGGGACCCCTACAATGAGCAGTTCTTC.

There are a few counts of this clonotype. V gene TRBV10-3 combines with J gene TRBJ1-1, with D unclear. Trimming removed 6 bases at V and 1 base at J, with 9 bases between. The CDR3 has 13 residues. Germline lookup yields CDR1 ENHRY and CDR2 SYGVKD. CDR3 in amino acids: CAIRVRGNTEAFF. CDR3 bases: TGTGCCATCAGAGTGCGAGGGAACACTGAAGCTTTCTTT.

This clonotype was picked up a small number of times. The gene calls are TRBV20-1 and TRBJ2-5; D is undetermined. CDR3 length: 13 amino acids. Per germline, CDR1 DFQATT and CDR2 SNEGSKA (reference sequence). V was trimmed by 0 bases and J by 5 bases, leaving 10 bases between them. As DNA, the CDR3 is TGCAGTGCTAGAGAGATAGGCAGGGAGACCCAGTACTTC. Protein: CSAREIGRETQYF.

Written as DNA, the CDR3 is TGCAGCGTTGAAGTGGGGAATGAGCAGTTCTTC. It is translated as CSVEVGNEQFF. This chain uses TRBV29-1 with TRBJ2-1; D is unresolved. V was shortened by 1 base and J by 7 bases, with 5 bases between the two germline ends. The CDR3 covers 11 residues. Germline V gives CDR1 SQVTM, CDR2 ANQGSEA.

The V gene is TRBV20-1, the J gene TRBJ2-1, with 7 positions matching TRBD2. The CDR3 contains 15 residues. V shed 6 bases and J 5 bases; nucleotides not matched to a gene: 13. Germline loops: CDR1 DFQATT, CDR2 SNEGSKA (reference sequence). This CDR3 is CSAVSRGESHNEQFF. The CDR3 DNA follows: TGCAGTGCCGTTTCCCGGGGGGAGTCCCACAATGAGCAGTTCTTC.

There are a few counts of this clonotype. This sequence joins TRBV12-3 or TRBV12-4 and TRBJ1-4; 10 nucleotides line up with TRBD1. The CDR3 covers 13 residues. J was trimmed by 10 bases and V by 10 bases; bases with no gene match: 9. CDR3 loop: CAIAGDRGGKLFF. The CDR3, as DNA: TGTGCCATCGCCGGGGACAGGGGTGGAAAACTGTTTTTT.

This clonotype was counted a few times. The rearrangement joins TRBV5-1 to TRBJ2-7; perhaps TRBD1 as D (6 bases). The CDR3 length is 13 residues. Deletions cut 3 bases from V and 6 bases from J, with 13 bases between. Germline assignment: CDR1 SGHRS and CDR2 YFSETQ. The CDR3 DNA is TGCGCCAGCAGCTCCGGGACAAATTCCGAGCAGTACTTC. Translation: CASSSGTNSEQYF.

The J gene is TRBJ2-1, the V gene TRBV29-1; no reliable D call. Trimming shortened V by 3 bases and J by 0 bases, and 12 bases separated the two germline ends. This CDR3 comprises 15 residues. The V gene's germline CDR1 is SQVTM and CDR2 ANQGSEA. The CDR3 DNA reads TGCAGCGTTGAGGTGGAAGCTTACTCCTACAATGAGCAGTTCTTC. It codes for CSVEVEAYSYNEQFF.

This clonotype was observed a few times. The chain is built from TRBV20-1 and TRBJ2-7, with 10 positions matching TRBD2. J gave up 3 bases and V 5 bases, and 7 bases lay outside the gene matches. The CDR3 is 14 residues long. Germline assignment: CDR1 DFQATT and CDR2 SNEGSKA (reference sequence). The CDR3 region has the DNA TGCAGTGCTCAGCGGACTAGCGGTAACTACGAGCAGTACTTC. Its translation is CSAQRTSGNYEQYF.

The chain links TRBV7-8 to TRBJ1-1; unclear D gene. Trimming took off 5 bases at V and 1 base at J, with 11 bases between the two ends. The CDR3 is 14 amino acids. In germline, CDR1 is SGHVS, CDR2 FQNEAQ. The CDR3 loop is CASSRGEWNTEAFF. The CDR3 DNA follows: TGTGCCAGCAGCCGGGGAGAGTGGAACACTGAAGCTTTCTTT. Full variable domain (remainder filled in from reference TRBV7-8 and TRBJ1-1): GAGVSQSPRYKVAKRGQDVALRCDPISGHVSLFWYQQALGQGPEFLTYFQNEAQLDKSGLPSDRFFAERPEGSVSTLKIQRTQQEDSAVYLCASSRGEWNTEAFFGQGTRLTVV.

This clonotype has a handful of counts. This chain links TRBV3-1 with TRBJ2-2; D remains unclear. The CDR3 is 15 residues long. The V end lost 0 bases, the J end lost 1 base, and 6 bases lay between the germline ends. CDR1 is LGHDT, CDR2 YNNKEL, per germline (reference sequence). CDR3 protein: CASSQDFRNTGELFF. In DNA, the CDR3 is TGTGCCAGCAGCCAAGATTTCAGGAACACCGGGGAGCTGTTTTTT.

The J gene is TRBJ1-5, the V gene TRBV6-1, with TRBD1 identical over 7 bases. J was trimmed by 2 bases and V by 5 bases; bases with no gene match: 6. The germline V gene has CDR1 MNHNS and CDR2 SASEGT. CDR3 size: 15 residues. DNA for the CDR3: TGTGCCAGCAGTACATATACAGGGGGCAATCAGCCCCAGCATTTT. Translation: CASSTYTGGNQPQHF.

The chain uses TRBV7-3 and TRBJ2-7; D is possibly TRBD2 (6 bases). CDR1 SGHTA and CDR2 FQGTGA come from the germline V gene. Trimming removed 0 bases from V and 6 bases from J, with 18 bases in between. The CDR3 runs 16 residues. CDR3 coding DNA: TGTGCCAGCAGCTTAACCTCCGGGACGGGAGTACGCGAGCAGTACTTC. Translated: CASSLTSGTGVREQYF.